The 20 T cell receptor beta chains below were found in one sample sequenced in a study of beta chain features in type 1 diabetes. General observations from the study: Shorter TCRB CDR3s, moderately but significantly so, marked every one of the four CD4+ subsets in Type 1 diabetes patients.

Sequenced material consisted of expressed TCRB transcripts (all of the isolated RNA was reverse transcribed). Clones were read by immunoSEQ multiplex PCR, and TCRdb kept only the in-frame ones, dropping some. The table lists about 160,000 clones, over 9% of them singletons. Their antigens are not known. What was sequenced was central memory CD4+ T cells from blood. Receptors were obtained from a man younger than 45 with type 1 diabetes.

This clone occurred a few times. V is TRBV6-4 and J is TRBJ1-1; D uncertain. The CDR3 is made up of 13 amino acids. With 4 bases removed from V and 0 bases from J, the gap between germline ends came to 6 bases. CDR1 MRHNA and CDR2 SNTAGT come from the germline V gene. This chain's CDR3 is CASSGEVNTEAFF. Here the CDR3 DNA reads TGTGCCAGCAGTGGGGAGGTGAACACTGAAGCTTTCTTT.

The V gene is TRBV19, the J gene TRBJ1-5, with 9 nucleotides matching TRBD1. There are 14 residues in the CDR3. Trimming cost V 8 bases and J 2 bases; bases outside gene matches: 4. Germline lookup yields CDR1 LNHDA and CDR2 SQIVND (reference sequence). CDR3 DNA: TGTGCCAGTTCCAGGACAGGGGGCAATCAGCCCCAGCATTTT. It yields the protein CASSRTGGNQPQHF.

The chain combines TRBV5-1 with TRBJ2-1; no clear D. Looked up from germline, CDR1 is SGHRS and CDR2 is YFSETQ. This CDR3 has 16 amino acids. V dropped 0 bases and J dropped 2 bases, with 12 bases sitting between them. The CDR3 region is CASSLDWSATYNEQFF. DNA for the CDR3: TGCGCCAGCAGCTTGGATTGGAGCGCCACCTACAATGAGCAGTTCTTC.

This clone was picked up a small number of times. The chain is built from TRBV27 and TRBJ2-3, with D possibly being TRBD2 (6 bases). The ends were cut back, 7 bases at V and 5 bases at J, with 10 bases in the middle. Germline CDR1 and CDR2: MNHEY and SMNVEV (reference sequence). The CDR3 consists of 12 residues. In DNA, the CDR3 is TGTGCCAGCATGCGGGGAGAAGATACGCAGTATTTT. Translated: CASMRGEDTQYF.

The J gene is TRBJ1-2, the V gene TRBV29-1; D unresolved. Germline CDR1 and CDR2: SQVTM and ANQGSEA. V was clipped by 4 bases and J by 2 bases, with 14 bases between them. The CDR3 covers 14 residues. The CDR3 DNA reads as TGCAGCGTTGTTTTCCATGGTCGGAACTATGGCTACACCTTC. It is translated as CSVVFHGRNYGYTF.

The chain joins TRBV9 to TRBJ2-1, with TRBD2 matching 7 bases. V gave up 0 bases and J gave up 14 bases; unmatched junction bases: 8. The CDR3 spans 13 residues. The germline CDR1 and CDR2 sequences are SGDLS and YYNGEE. DNA of the CDR3: TGTGCCAGCAGCGTAGCTTGGGGCGGGAGTAAGTTCTTC. Encoded protein: CASSVAWGGSKFF.

This clone was observed a handful of times. V and J are TRBV11-2 and TRBJ2-5; D gene uncertain. The CDR3 is 12 amino acids. With 1 base removed from V and 5 bases from J, the gap between germline ends came to 5 bases. CDR1 SGHAT and CDR2 FQNNGV come from the germline V gene. CDR3 loop: CASSLGEETQYF. CDR3 in DNA: TGTGCCAGCAGCTTAGGAGAGGAGACCCAGTACTTC.

The J gene is TRBJ2-5, the V gene TRBV11-2; D possibly corresponds to TRBD1 (5 bases). The CDR3 totals 14 residues. V was shortened by 3 bases and J by 2 bases, with 10 bases between the two germline ends. Germline CDR1 reads SGHAT; CDR2 reads FQNNGV. The CDR3: CASSLGQQQETQYF. The CDR3, as DNA: TGTGCCAGCAGCTTGGGGCAGCAGCAAGAGACCCAGTACTTC.

The genes are TRBV7-3 and TRBJ2-3; D possibly corresponds to TRBD2 (6 bases). The CDR3 loop spans 15 amino acids. Germline CDR1 is SGHTA and CDR2 is FQGTGA. V lost 6 bases, J lost 6 bases, and 19 bases lay in between. The CDR3 nucleotides are TGTGCCAGCAGTTTTACTCGGGACTCCTCTGATACGCAGTATTTT. It specifies CASSFTRDSSDTQYF.

The gene calls are TRBV5-5 and TRBJ1-2, with D unclear. The V gene lost 0 bases and the J gene lost 4 bases, with 7 bases spanning the gap. In germline, CDR1 is SGHKS, CDR2 YYEKEE (reference sequence). The CDR3 is 13 amino acids. The CDR3, as DNA: TGTGCCAGCAGCTTGGCCGAGGGCTATGGCTACACCTTC. Translation gives CASSLAEGYGYTF.

This clone showed up just a few times. V and J are TRBV11-2 and TRBJ2-3; a possible D gene is TRBD1 (5 bases). CDR3 length equals 14 residues. The germline V gene encodes CDR1 SGHAT and CDR2 FQNNGV. V dropped 4 bases and J dropped 6 bases, with 14 bases sitting between them. The CDR3 DNA reads TGTGCCAGCAGCTCGGACAACTCTAGGGATACGCAGTATTTT. Translation: CASSSDNSRDTQYF.

This chain connects TRBV28 to TRBJ2-7; 8 bases fit TRBD2. CDR1 is MDHEN and CDR2 is SYDVKM in the germline V gene. CDR3 length: 13 amino acids. V dropped 5 bases and J dropped 4; count of bases not matched to a gene: 4. The CDR3 is CASSPTSAYEQYF. The CDR3 DNA follows: TGTGCCAGCAGTCCGACTAGCGCGTACGAGCAGTACTTC.

In DNA, the CDR3 is TGTGCCTGGAGTACGGGCTCCTACAATGAGCAGTTCTTC. It is translated as CAWSTGSYNEQFF. The gene calls are TRBV30 and TRBJ2-1; D is ambiguous. The CDR3 is made up of 13 amino acids. Germline V CDR1 and CDR2: GTSNPN, SVGIG (reference sequence). The germline V and J ends were trimmed by 2 bases and 0 bases, with 5 bases remaining between them.

V gene TRBV5-4 combines with J gene TRBJ2-1, with TRBD2 matching over 8 bases. J was trimmed by 9 bases and V by 3 bases; bases with no gene match: 11. Per the germline V gene, CDR1 is SGHNT and CDR2 is YYREEE (reference sequence). This CDR3 spans 15 amino acids. This CDR3 reads CASSSNQRESAEQFF. The CDR3 DNA is TGTGCCAGCAGCTCGAATCAGCGGGAGTCGGCTGAGCAGTTCTTC.

This clone was observed a few times. The V and J genes are TRBV2 and TRBJ2-4, with a weak D call TRBD1 (7 bases). Trimming shortened V by 6 bases and J by 6 bases, and 15 bases separated the two germline ends. Germline V gives CDR1 SNHLY, CDR2 FYNNEI. The CDR3 runs to 14 residues. The CDR3 nucleotides are TGTGCCAGCAGCTACAGGGGAGGAACAAACATTCAGTACTTC. The encoded protein is CASSYRGGTNIQYF.

Comments on this clone: Other DNA sequences within the sample encode an identical CDR3. The chain links TRBV20-1 to TRBJ2-1, with D unclear. Per the germline V gene, CDR1 is DFQATT and CDR2 is SNEGSKA (reference sequence). V lost 5 bases and J 5 bases, leaving 4 bases between the germline ends. CDR3 size: 10 residues. CDR3 loop: CSASDNEQFF. CDR3 nucleotides: TGCAGTGCTTCTGACAATGAGCAGTTCTTC.

This clone was seen only a few times. V and J are TRBV5-1 and TRBJ2-7; 8 bases align to TRBD1. CDR1 SGHRS and CDR2 YFSETQ come from the germline V gene. Trimming at V came to 4 bases and at J to 4 bases, leaving 10 bases not matched to a gene. This CDR3 comprises 15 residues. The CDR3 region has the DNA TGCGCCAGCAGCCCGAGGACAGGGAACGAATACGAGCAGTACTTC. Translating it yields CASSPRTGNEYEQYF.

The J gene is TRBJ2-1, the V gene TRBV9; 10 bases align to TRBD2. The germline CDR1 and CDR2 sequences are SGDLS and YYNGEE. The CDR3 sequence is 15 residues long. The V and J ends lost 2 bases and 4 bases, in that order; junction bases with no gene match: 3. The DNA for the CDR3 is TGTGCCAGCAGCGTCGCTAGCGGGGGATACAATGAGCAGTTCTTC. It is translated as CASSVASGGYNEQFF.

This clone was seen only a few times. The V and J genes are TRBV5-1 and TRBJ2-1, with 11 bases fitting TRBD2. Germline V gives CDR1 SGHRS, CDR2 YFSETQ. CDR3 length: 16 residues. V shed 4 bases and J 6 bases; nucleotides not matched to a gene: 9. The CDR3 is CASSHATSGTINEQFF. The CDR3, as DNA: TGCGCCAGCAGCCACGCGACTAGCGGGACTATCAATGAGCAGTTCTTC.

In nucleotides, the CDR3 is TGCGCCAGCAGTTTCGGGACTACGAACACCGGGGAGCTGTTTTTT. It yields the protein CASSFGTTNTGELFF. The chain is built from TRBV5-1 and TRBJ2-2; 7 nucleotides match TRBD2. Looked up from germline, CDR1 is SGHRS and CDR2 is YFSETQ. This CDR3 has 15 amino acids. J gave up 0 bases and V 5 bases, and 4 bases lay outside the gene matches.